The clone carrying this T cell receptor beta chain was detected ten times or more. This record comes from a study of blood T cells in healthy people across ages. The germline V gene has CDR1 LGHNA and CDR2 YSLEER. There are 17 residues in the CDR3. Trimming removed 0 bases from V and 6 bases from J; junction bases left unmatched: 10. Next came a second PCR, run for about 6 to 12 cycles, which used a sample-barcoded 5' primer along with a J-beta primer mix. Tags on each cDNA molecule came from a template-switch adaptor with 12 random nucleotides. Via MiXCR, TCRdb re-called the 5' RACE reads, giving one row per CDR3 protein. The sample records about 1,800,000 distinct CDR3 sequences, 25% to 30% being singletons. Per sample, no less than 5.5 micrograms of total RNA were extracted.

What was sequenced was blood. The chain is built from TRBV4-3 and TRBJ2-1; 8 bases match TRBD2. The receptor was derived from a woman aged 25 to 39 in good health. Written as DNA, the CDR3 is TGCGCCAGCAGCCAAGATAGGGCGGGACTAGGACTCAATGAGCAGTTCTTC. Amino acids: CASSQDRAGLGLNEQFF.